These T cell receptor beta chains were read from a single sample in a study of preoperative IRX-2 immunotherapy in early breast cancer. Clones were sequenced by immunoSEQ multiplex PCR, and TCRdb holds only the in-frame ones, with some missing. The sample lists around 28,000 clones; approximately 84% were seen once. The specimen comprised lymph node tissue, sampled before IRX-2 immunotherapy. The receptors originated from a human donor with breast cancer. The CDR3 runs from the conserved cysteine through the conserved F or W. A D gene is named only where the DNA matches it firmly. Some rows mark clone size as missing; the rest say once, few, many or name a class of expanded clone.

J gene: TRBJ1-1
D gene: NA
clone size: NA
V gene: TRBV6-8
CDR3 protein: CAISGGGTEAFF
CDR3 DNA: TGTGCCATTAGCGGGGGGGGCACTGAAGCTTTCTTT

J gene: TRBJ2-1
D gene: TRBD1
clone size: NA
V gene: TRBV19
CDR3 protein: CASSADRGLSYNEQFF
CDR3 DNA: TGTGCCAGTAGTGCGGACAGGGGGCTCTCCTACAATGAGCAGTTCTTC

J gene: TRBJ2-3
D gene: TRBD1
clone size: NA
V gene: TRBV18
CDR3 protein: CASSSWDRGGTDTQYF
CDR3 DNA: TGTGCCAGCTCATCCTGGGACAGGGGGGGCACAGATACGCAGTATTTT

J gene: TRBJ1-1
D gene: NA
clone size: NA
V gene: TRBV23-1
CDR3 protein: CASSPVGWNTEAFF
CDR3 DNA: TGCGCCAGCAGCCCTGTAGGATGGAACACTGAAGCTTTCTTT

J gene: TRBJ1-1
D gene: NA
clone size: NA
V gene: TRBV7-4
CDR3 protein: CASTQGGNTEAFF
CDR3 DNA: TGTGCCAGCACCCAAGGGGGAAACACTGAAGCTTTCTTT

J gene: TRBJ2-5
D gene: NA
clone size: NA
V gene: TRBV5-1
CDR3 protein: CASSATTGSAETQYF
CDR3 DNA: TGCGCCAGCAGCGCCACAACAGGGAGCGCAGAGACCCAGTACTTC

J gene: TRBJ1-1
D gene: TRBD1
clone size: NA
V gene: TRBV6-8
CDR3 protein: CASSYIYGQGVFTEAFF
CDR3 DNA: TGTGCCAGCAGTTACATTTACGGACAGGGGGTTTTTACTGAAGCTTTCTTT

J gene: TRBJ1-1
D gene: NA
clone size: once
V gene: TRBV11-3
CDR3 protein: CASSLVFRGRLVRPFF
CDR3 DNA: TGTGCCAGCAGCTTGGTATTCCGGGGGCGACTCGTTAGGCCTTTCTTT

J gene: TRBJ1-2
D gene: TRBD1
clone size: NA
V gene: TRBV7-8
CDR3 protein: CASSFGQDYGYTF
CDR3 DNA: TGTGCCAGCAGCTTTGGACAGGACTATGGCTACACCTTC

J gene: TRBJ2-5
D gene: NA
clone size: NA
V gene: TRBV6-1
CDR3 protein: CASSEDAGKETQYF
CDR3 DNA: TGTGCCAGCAGTGAAGATGCAGGGAAAGAGACCCAGTACTTC

J gene: TRBJ1-1
D gene: NA
clone size: NA
V gene: TRBV6-8
CDR3 protein: CASRNREYTEAFF
CDR3 DNA: TGTGCCAGCAGGAACAGGGAATACACTGAAGCTTTCTTT

J gene: TRBJ1-3
D gene: NA
clone size: NA
V gene: TRBV28
CDR3 protein: CASRAPGSTGNTIYF
CDR3 DNA: TGTGCCAGCAGGGCTCCCGGGAGCACTGGAAACACCATATATTTT

J gene: TRBJ1-4
D gene: NA
clone size: NA
V gene: TRBV6-8
CDR3 protein: CASRGTRGANEKLFF
CDR3 DNA: TGTGCCAGCAGGGGTACACGAGGCGCTAATGAAAAACTGTTTTTT

J gene: TRBJ2-5
D gene: NA
clone size: NA
V gene: TRBV9
CDR3 protein: CASTNGFKKTQYF
CDR3 DNA: TGTGCCAGTACTAACGGTTTCAAGAAGACCCAGTACTTC

J gene: TRBJ1-2
D gene: TRBD1
clone size: NA
V gene: TRBV11-3
CDR3 protein: CASSLVAPGTGPTNYGYTF
CDR3 DNA: TGTGCCAGCAGCTTAGTCGCCCCAGGGACAGGACCCACTAACTATGGCTACACCTTC

J gene: TRBJ1-5
D gene: TRBD1
clone size: once
V gene: TRBV11-3
CDR3 protein: CASSQGGADDPQHF
CDR3 DNA: TGTGCCAGCAGCCAAGGGGGCGCGGACGACCCCCAGCATTTT

J gene: TRBJ2-5
D gene: TRBD2
clone size: once
V gene: TRBV11-3
CDR3 protein: CASSLGGGAKTQYF
CDR3 DNA: TGTGCCAGCAGCCTGGGCGGGGGGGCCAAGACCCAGTACTTC

J gene: TRBJ1-3
D gene: NA
clone size: NA
V gene: TRBV7-5
CDR3 protein: CASSLDPGSNTIYF
CDR3 DNA: TGTGCCAGCAGCTTAGACCCGGGATCGAACACCATATATTTT

J gene: TRBJ2-3
D gene: TRBD1
clone size: NA
V gene: TRBV7-4
CDR3 protein: CASSRRDRGTDTQYF
CDR3 DNA: TGTGCCAGCAGCCGCCGGGACAGGGGTACAGATACGCAGTATTTT

J gene: TRBJ1-1
D gene: NA
clone size: NA
V gene: TRBV6-8
CDR3 protein: CASSRDPQGTEAFF
CDR3 DNA: TGTGCCAGCAGTCGAGATCCCCAGGGGACTGAAGCTTTCTTT

J gene: TRBJ1-2
D gene: TRBD1
clone size: NA
V gene: TRBV6-8
CDR3 protein: CASSPQGNYGYTF
CDR3 DNA: TGTGCCAGCAGCCCACAGGGGAACTATGGCTACACCTTC

J gene: TRBJ1-6
D gene: NA
clone size: NA
V gene: TRBV11-3
CDR3 protein: CASSLGGFYNSPLHF
CDR3 DNA: TGTGCCAGCAGCTTAGGGGGTTTCTATAATTCACCCCTCCACTTT

J gene: TRBJ2-1
D gene: NA
clone size: NA
V gene: TRBV23-1
CDR3 protein: CASSQDYQGVDNEQFF
CDR3 DNA: TGCGCCAGCAGCCAAGATTACCAGGGTGTGGACAATGAGCAGTTCTTC

J gene: TRBJ2-3
D gene: TRBD2
clone size: once
V gene: TRBV5-1
CDR3 protein: CASSLQGTSGGAPHTDTQYF
CDR3 DNA: TGCGCCAGCAGCTTGCAAGGGACTAGCGGGGGGGCCCCTCACACAGATACGCAGTATTTT

J gene: TRBJ2-5
D gene: NA
clone size: few
V gene: TRBV29-1
CDR3 protein: CSVQGGEETQYF
CDR3 DNA: TGCAGCGTTCAGGGCGGGGAAGAGACCCAGTACTTC

J gene: TRBJ2-1
D gene: TRBD1
clone size: NA
V gene: TRBV5-1
CDR3 protein: CASSLAPGGSRQFF
CDR3 DNA: TGCGCCAGCAGCTTGGCCCCAGGGGGCAGTCGGCAGTTCTTC

J gene: TRBJ2-2
D gene: NA
clone size: NA
V gene: TRBV11-3
CDR3 protein: CASSSTRAGTGELFF
CDR3 DNA: TGTGCCAGCAGTTCCACCCGCGCGGGCACCGGGGAGCTGTTTTTT

J gene: TRBJ2-5
D gene: TRBD2
clone size: NA
V gene: TRBV23-1
CDR3 protein: CASKRKGRGETQYF
CDR3 DNA: TGCGCCAGCAAACGAAAAGGGAGGGGAGAGACCCAGTACTTC

J gene: TRBJ1-1
D gene: NA
clone size: NA
V gene: TRBV19
CDR3 protein: CASSLKLIFRTNTEAFF
CDR3 DNA: TGTGCCAGTAGTCTAAAGTTAATTTTTAGGACGAACACTGAAGCTTTCTTT

J gene: TRBJ1-2
D gene: NA
clone size: NA
V gene: TRBV6-8
CDR3 protein: CASSVRQSYYYNYGYTF
CDR3 DNA: TGTGCCAGCAGTGTACGGCAGTCATATTATTATAACTATGGCTACACCTTC

J gene: TRBJ1-4
D gene: TRBD1
clone size: NA
V gene: TRBV28
CDR3 protein: CASSLQGVGEKLFF
CDR3 DNA: TGTGCCAGCAGTTTACAGGGGGTAGGCGAAAAACTGTTTTTT

J gene: TRBJ2-7
D gene: NA
clone size: NA
V gene: TRBV7-7
CDR3 protein: CASSNPGTSYEQYF
CDR3 DNA: TGTGCCAGCAGCAACCCCGGGACATCCTACGAGCAGTACTTC

J gene: TRBJ1-1
D gene: NA
clone size: once
V gene: TRBV15
CDR3 protein: CATSRVGQRNTEAFF
CDR3 DNA: TGTGCCACCAGCAGAGTCGGACAGAGGAACACTGAAGCTTTCTTT

J gene: TRBJ1-5
D gene: TRBD1
clone size: NA
V gene: TRBV15
CDR3 protein: CATSRYSTGSNQPQHF
CDR3 DNA: TGTGCCACCAGCAGATACTCGACAGGGAGTAATCAGCCCCAGCATTTT

J gene: TRBJ1-1
D gene: NA
clone size: few
V gene: TRBV12-5
CDR3 protein: CASTQRANQPEAFF
CDR3 DNA: TGTGCCAGCACCCAGAGGGCAAACCAACCTGAAGCTTTCTTT

J gene: TRBJ1-5
D gene: NA
clone size: once
V gene: TRBV6-8
CDR3 protein: CASSFPGLNNQPQHF
CDR3 DNA: TGTGCCAGCAGTTTCCCGGGACTGAATAATCAGCCCCAGCATTTT

J gene: TRBJ2-5
D gene: TRBD2
clone size: NA
V gene: TRBV11-3
CDR3 protein: CASSLVRGGQETQYF
CDR3 DNA: TGTGCCAGCAGCTTAGTTCGGGGGGGTCAAGAGACCCAGTACTTC

J gene: TRBJ1-4
D gene: NA
clone size: NA
V gene: TRBV10-3
CDR3 protein: CAISETESTNEKLFF
CDR3 DNA: TGTGCCATCAGTGAGACGGAATCAACTAATGAAAAACTGTTTTTT

J gene: TRBJ2-5
D gene: NA
clone size: NA
V gene: TRBV19
CDR3 protein: CASSYSGRAETQYF
CDR3 DNA: TGTGCCAGTAGCTACTCAGGTCGGGCAGAGACCCAGTACTTC

J gene: TRBJ1-6
D gene: NA
clone size: NA
V gene: TRBV10-1
CDR3 protein: CARKRRTNSPLHF
CDR3 DNA: TGCGCCAGGAAAAGGAGAACTAATTCACCCCTCCACTTT

J gene: TRBJ2-1
D gene: NA
clone size: NA
V gene: TRBV7-1
CDR3 protein: CATTETGPEGQFF
CDR3 DNA: TGTGCCACTACTGAGACGGGACCGGAGGGGCAGTTCTTC

J gene: TRBJ2-3
D gene: TRBD1
clone size: NA
V gene: TRBV6-8
CDR3 protein: CAIEDRSTDTQYF
CDR3 DNA: TGTGCCATAGAGGACAGGAGCACAGATACGCAGTATTTT

J gene: TRBJ2-1
D gene: NA
clone size: NA
V gene: TRBV6-8
CDR3 protein: CASSYSTPLNHNEQFF
CDR3 DNA: TGTGCCAGCAGTTACTCGACTCCCCTGAATCACAATGAGCAGTTCTTC

J gene: TRBJ1-5
D gene: TRBD1
clone size: NA
V gene: TRBV6-8
CDR3 protein: CASRMGTGVGGNQPQHF
CDR3 DNA: TGTGCCAGCAGGATGGGGACAGGAGTCGGGGGCAATCAGCCCCAGCATTTT

J gene: TRBJ2-2
D gene: TRBD1
clone size: few
V gene: TRBV11-3
CDR3 protein: CASRPRGRDTGELFF
CDR3 DNA: TGTGCCAGCAGACCCAGGGGGCGGGACACCGGGGAGCTGTTTTTT

J gene: TRBJ1-1
D gene: NA
clone size: NA
V gene: TRBV5-1
CDR3 protein: CASSPNSGVGNTEAFF
CDR3 DNA: TGCGCCAGCAGCCCCAATTCAGGGGTAGGGAACACTGAAGCTTTCTTT

J gene: TRBJ1-5
D gene: TRBD1
clone size: few
V gene: TRBV28
CDR3 protein: CASSHRGQGKGQPQHF
CDR3 DNA: TGTGCCAGCAGCCATCGAGGACAGGGAAAGGGTCAGCCTCAGCATTTT

J gene: TRBJ2-2
D gene: NA
clone size: once
V gene: TRBV19
CDR3 protein: CASSIGLTNTGELFF
CDR3 DNA: TGTGCCAGTAGTATTGGATTGACCAACACCGGGGAGCTGTTTTTT